Listed below are T cell receptor beta chains from one sample, sequenced in a study of cytomegalovirus exposure and HLA in healthy donors. This table comes from immunoSEQ multiplex PCR, and its TCRdb copy is limited to in-frame clones, with some not included. The sample lists approximately 200,000 clones, nearly 80% occurring once. The specimen was PBMCs. The source is a woman in her twenties or thirties in good health and CMV-seropositive. Each CDR3 is given with its conserved first and last residue. Fields, in order: J gene, D gene, clone size, V gene, CDR3 DNA, CDR3 protein. A D gene is named only where the DNA matches it firmly. Expanded clones get a size class; other rows say once, few or many, or leave the size out.

TRBJ2-7	TRBD1	-	TRBV6-1	TGTGCCAGCAGTGAAGGGGACAGCTTCTACGAGCAGTACTTC	CASSEGDSFYEQYF
TRBJ2-2	-	many	TRBV1	TGCACCAGCAGCCGTGCTAGACCGGGACAGTTAAACACCGGGGAGCTGTTTTTT	CTSSRARPGQLNTGELFF
TRBJ1-3	TRBD1	-	TRBV7-8	TGTGCCAGCAGCATACAGGGGGCGGCCGGAAACACCATATATTTT	CASSIQGAAGNTIYF
TRBJ2-1	TRBD2	-	TRBV7-9	TGTGCCAGCAGCTTAGTTCAGCGGGGGCTCCACAATGAGCAGTTCTTC	CASSLVQRGLHNEQFF
TRBJ2-3	TRBD1	few	TRBV4-3	TGCGCCAGCAGCCATGAACCGGGACAGAGCACAGATACGCAGTATTTT	CASSHEPGQSTDTQYF
TRBJ2-2	TRBD1	-	TRBV5-1	TGCGCCAGCAGCTCCACCGACAGGGTTGGCACCGGGGAGCTGTTTTTT	CASSSTDRVGTGELFF
TRBJ2-7	TRBD1	-	TRBV5-1	TGCGCCAGCAGCTGGACAGGAGACTACGAGCAGTACTTC	CASSWTGDYEQYF
TRBJ2-5	-	-	TRBV5-4	TGTGCCAGCAGCCGAACCGGGACACCCCAAGAGACCCAGTACTTC	CASSRTGTPQETQYF
TRBJ1-1	-	-	TRBV7-9	TGTGCCAGCAGCTTAGCCTCCACTGAAGCTTTCTTT	CASSLASTEAFF
TRBJ1-2	TRBD1	-	TRBV4-1	TGCGCCAGCAGCCAAGAGGGTAGACAGGGATACTATGGCTACACCTTC	CASSQEGRQGYYGYTF
TRBJ1-2	TRBD1	-	TRBV5-1	TGCGCCAGCAGCTCCCCCGCTTGGGGTGTCGACAGGGAATCTACCCCAGATACTAACTATGGCTACACCTTC	CASSSPAWGVDRESTPDTNYGYTF